These 28 T cell receptor beta chains originate from one sample sequenced in a study of response to subunit inactivated influenza vaccine. TCRdb used MiXCR to reprocess the RT-PCR reads, holding one entry per CDR3 protein. There are about 570,000 distinct CDR3 sequences in the sample; 10% to 12% occur only once, and approximately 9.9% lies in the top ten. This same sample was also taken into another study, of T cells expressing NK-cell markers. This second report adds: The authors made TCR beta cDNA libraries by 5'RACE template switching. This switching added a universal primer site and UMIs.

The material was PBMCs from blood, obtained on the day of vaccination. The receptors here all came from a man aged 45 to 65 who received an inactivated influenza vaccine.

The chain combines TRBV3-1 with TRBJ2-2; 7 bases fit TRBD1. After removal of 1 base from V and 1 base from J, the junction contained 0 bases not matched to a gene. The CDR3 has 15 residues. Per germline, CDR1 LGHDT and CDR2 YNNKEL (reference sequence). The CDR3 region has the DNA TGTGCCAGCAGCCAAGGGACAGGGAACACCGGGGAGCTGTTTTTT. Translation gives CASSQGTGNTGELFF.

There are a few counts of this clonotype. The chain is built from TRBV25-1 and TRBJ2-3, with D possibly TRBD1 on 6 matching bases. Trimming pared 3 bases from V and 3 bases from J, leaving 10 bases between. The CDR3 spans 14 residues. Looked up from germline, CDR1 is MGHDK and CDR2 is SYGVNS. CDR3 sequence reads: CASSDTGPTDTQYF. CDR3 nucleotide sequence: TGTGCCAGCAGTGACACAGGGCCAACAGATACGCAGTATTTT.

This clonotype has at least ten counts. The rearrangement joins TRBV7-8 to TRBJ2-6, with D maybe TRBD2 (6 bases). CDR3 length equals 19 residues. V was pared by 1 base and J by 0 bases, with 16 bases between. Germline V lookup: CDR1 SGHVS, CDR2 FQNEAQ. CDR3 sequence reads: CASSLVRREWRSGANVLTF. CDR3 nucleotide sequence: TGTGCCAGCAGCTTAGTGAGACGGGAGTGGCGCTCTGGGGCCAACGTCCTGACTTTC.

This clonotype was counted at least ten times. The chain joins TRBV15 to TRBJ1-1; possibly TRBD1 for D (5 bases). CDR3 length: 15 residues. Per germline, CDR1 LNHNV and CDR2 YYDKDF (reference sequence). V lost 0 bases and J lost 5, with 13 bases in between. The CDR3 here is CATSRDSAGLTEAFF. The DNA of the CDR3 is TGTGCCACCAGCAGAGATAGTGCGGGGCTGACTGAAGCTTTCTTT.

This clonotype has only a few counts. The chain recombines TRBV20-1 with TRBJ2-7; D might be TRBD2 (5 bases). The germline gives CDR1 DFQATT, CDR2 SNEGSKA (reference sequence). The CDR3 covers 13 residues. The V end lost 4 bases, the J end lost 7 bases, and 17 bases lay between the germline ends. CDR3 coding DNA: TGCAGTGCTAACCGGGGAAGAACTCGTGAGCAGTACTTC. Translation gives CSANRGRTREQYF.

This clonotype was found a few times. The chain links TRBV30 to TRBJ2-7, with 7 bases that match TRBD1. The junction had 8 bases not matched to a gene; V was cut back by 0 bases and J by 3 bases. The CDR3 sequence is 15 residues long. Germline V gene lookup returns CDR1 GTSNPN and CDR2 SVGIG (reference sequence). CDR3 in amino acids: CAWSVKGAQNYEQYF. The CDR3 nucleotides are TGTGCCTGGAGTGTAAAGGGGGCGCAGAACTACGAGCAGTACTTC.

The chain employs TRBV29-1 and TRBJ1-2; weak D call: TRBD1 (5 bases). The ends were cut back, 3 bases at V and 0 bases at J, with 8 bases in the middle. Germline V CDR1 and CDR2: SQVTM, ANQGSEA. The CDR3 totals 13 residues. Written as DNA, the CDR3 is TGCAGCGTTGATCGGGGGGCTAACTATGGCTACACCTTC. This sequence encodes CSVDRGANYGYTF.

The sample holds a few counts of this clonotype. This chain uses TRBV2 with TRBJ2-7, with 7 bases matching TRBD1. CDR1 and CDR2 from the germline V gene are SNHLY and FYNNEI. The CDR3 length is 12 residues. The junction had 7 bases not matched to a gene; V was cut back by 8 bases and J by 6 bases. CDR3 DNA sequence: TGTGCCAGCGGGACAGTAAGACTCGAGCAGTACTTC. Protein: CASGTVRLEQYF.

This clonotype has just a few counts. The rearrangement links TRBV12-3 or TRBV12-4 to TRBJ1-5; D might be TRBD1 (5 bases). This CDR3 has 13 residues. Trimming cost V 7 bases and J 3 bases, with 10 bases left between them. The CDR3 DNA reads as TGTGCCAGCAAAATGGACACCAATCAGCCCCAGCATTTT. It is translated as CASKMDTNQPQHF.

This clonotype was found a few times. The CDR3 region has the DNA TGTGCCAGCAGCATAGGACTAGCTTCTGAAGAGCAGTACTTC. It codes for CASSIGLASEEQYF. The chain is built from TRBV9 and TRBJ2-7, with 8 bases lining up with TRBD2. V lost 4 bases to trimming and J lost 7 bases; unmatched junction nucleotides: 10. Per germline, CDR1 SGDLS and CDR2 YYNGEE. The CDR3 is 14 residues long.

This clonotype was counted between two and nine times. The chain carries TRBV5-1 and TRBJ1-1; D is unclear. V shed 3 bases and J shed 5 bases, with 8 bases lying between them. CDR1 is SGHRS and CDR2 is YFSETQ in the germline V gene. The CDR3 contains 12 residues. CDR3 nucleotides: TGCGCCAGCAGCTCGGAAGGTACTGAAGCTTTCTTT. Translation: CASSSEGTEAFF.

This clonotype was counted ten times or more. The V and J genes are TRBV27 and TRBJ2-1; 10 positions agree with TRBD2. Germline CDR1 MNHEY, CDR2 SMNVEV (reference sequence). The CDR3 has 18 amino acids. J lost 0 bases, V lost 3 bases, and 8 bases had no gene match. CDR3 in amino acids: CASSFFLAGVSSYNEQFF. CDR3 sequence (DNA): TGTGCCAGCAGTTTCTTTCTAGCGGGAGTCAGCTCCTACAATGAGCAGTTCTTC.

This clonotype was observed a few times. The chain joins TRBV6-5 to TRBJ1-1; no reliable D call. Looked up from germline, CDR1 is MNHEY and CDR2 is SVGAGI. This CDR3 spans 12 amino acids. V was trimmed by 8 bases and J by 1 base, leaving 8 bases between them. The CDR3: CASVDGNTEAFF. The DNA of the CDR3 is TGTGCCAGCGTGGACGGGAACACTGAAGCTTTCTTT.

This clonotype was recorded many times. This chain connects TRBV7-2 to TRBJ2-1; TRBD2 is a possible D gene (5 bases). The CDR3 is made up of 15 amino acids. From germline, CDR1 is SGHTA and CDR2 FQGNSA. V dropped 2 bases and J dropped 8 bases, with 16 bases sitting between them. CDR3 coding DNA: TGTGCCAGCAGCTTACAGGCTAGCCTTACTGATGAGCAGTTCTTC. Translating it yields CASSLQASLTDEQFF.

The chain is built from TRBV5-8 and TRBJ2-1; 13 bases line up with TRBD2. The CDR3 runs to 17 residues. J was trimmed by 8 bases and V by 0 bases; bases with no gene match: 8. CDR1 and CDR2 (germline): SGHTS, YDEGEE. In DNA, the CDR3 is TGTGCCAGCAGCTTGGGGGGACTAGCGGGATTAAGGCATGAGCAGTTCTTC. Its translation is CASSLGGLAGLRHEQFF.

The V call is TRBV7-9, the J call TRBJ2-1; 11 bases map to TRBD2. This CDR3 contains 16 residues. Trimming at V came to 0 bases and at J to 14 bases, leaving 12 bases not matched to a gene. Per the germline V gene, CDR1 is SEHNR and CDR2 is FQNEAQ (reference sequence). The CDR3 DNA reads TGTGCCAGCAGCTTAGCGCTCAAACTAGCGGGAGATACGGAGTTCTTC. As protein: CASSLALKLAGDTEFF.

V is TRBV7-9 and J is TRBJ2-7, with unresolved D. Germline loops: CDR1 SEHNR, CDR2 FQNEAQ (reference sequence). V was trimmed by 0 bases and J by 5 bases, leaving 20 bases between them. This CDR3 has 17 amino acids. In DNA form, the CDR3 reads TGTGCCAGCAGCTTAGCATTCGAACCCTCGTCGGCCGACGAGCAGTACTTC. Translating gives CASSLAFEPSSADEQYF.

The CDR3 sequence: CASSISGQVWSQHF. Written as DNA, the CDR3 is TGTGCCAGTAGTATATCGGGCCAGGTATGGTCCCAGCATTTT. The chain combines TRBV19 with TRBJ1-5; no reliable D call. Germline lookup yields CDR1 LNHDA and CDR2 SQIVND (reference sequence). There are 14 residues in the CDR3. The ends were cut back, 2 bases at V and 11 bases at J, with 16 bases in the middle.

This clonotype was counted at least ten times. This rearrangement joins TRBV12-3 or TRBV12-4 to TRBJ1-5; no clear D gene. Trimming shortened V by 3 bases and J by 1 base, and 13 bases separated the two germline ends. The CDR3 runs 16 residues. DNA of the CDR3: TGTGCCAGCAGTTTTCTAGGCAGCAAGAGCAATCAGCCCCAGCATTTT. It yields the protein CASSFLGSKSNQPQHF.

This clonotype appeared a few times. This rearrangement joins TRBV7-2 to TRBJ1-2; D call uncertain. CDR3 length equals 15 residues. Trimming took off 0 bases at V and 4 bases at J, with 12 bases between the two ends. Per germline, CDR1 SGHTA and CDR2 FQGNSA. CDR3 DNA sequence: TGTGCCAGCAGCTTAGCGATCTCGACGGGCTATGGCTACACCTTC. Translated, it gives CASSLAISTGYGYTF. The entire variable domain, with the rest obtained from reference TRBV7-2 and TRBJ1-2, is as follows: GAGVSQSPSNKVTEKGKDVELRCDPISGHTALYWYRQSLGQGLEFLIYFQGNSAPDKSGLPSDRFSAERTGGSVSTLTIQRTQQEDSAVYLCASSLAISTGYGYTFGSGTRLTVV.

This clonotype has just a few counts. The V gene is TRBV24-1, the J gene TRBJ2-6; D unclear. V dropped 1 base and J dropped 0 bases, with 6 bases sitting between them. The CDR3 loop spans 16 amino acids. Per germline, CDR1 KGHDR and CDR2 SFDVKD. In DNA form, the CDR3 reads TGTGCCACCAGTGATTTAGATGACTCTGGGGCCAACGTCCTGACTTTC. Protein: CATSDLDDSGANVLTF.

The chain uses TRBV7-2 and TRBJ2-3, with D tentatively TRBD1 or TRBD2 (5 bases each). The CDR3 is 14 residues long. The germline CDR1 and CDR2 sequences are SGHTA and FQGNSA. Trimming left V 5 bases short and J 2 bases short, with 11 bases between. The DNA of the CDR3 is TGTGCCAGCAGCCTGGGACCTATCACAGATACGCAGTATTTT. Translating it yields CASSLGPITDTQYF.

This chain links TRBV5-1 with TRBJ1-5; 12 positions agree with TRBD1. J lost 7 bases, V lost 4 bases, and 6 bases had no gene match. The length of the CDR3 is 15 residues. Germline loops: CDR1 SGHRS, CDR2 YFSETQ. The CDR3 coding sequence is TGCGCCAGCAGCCTCGGGACAGGGGGCGAACAGCCCCAGCATTTT. Translating gives CASSLGTGGEQPQHF.

The chain is built from TRBV6-2 or TRBV6-3 and TRBJ2-7; D is ambiguous. Germline V gene lookup returns CDR1 MNHEY and CDR2 SVGEGT. Trimming cost V 0 bases and J 2 bases, with 14 bases left between them. The CDR3 covers 16 residues. CDR3 nucleotides: TGTGCCAGCAGTTACTCTCTCGAACGCCTGACCTACGAGCAGTACTTC. The encoded protein is CASSYSLERLTYEQYF.

This clonotype was counted a few times. V is TRBV3-1 and J is TRBJ2-2; 7 bases are a match to TRBD1. J was trimmed by 9 bases and V by 1 base; bases with no gene match: 8. CDR1 and CDR2 (germline): LGHDT, YNNKEL (reference sequence). The CDR3 sequence is 15 residues long. The CDR3 DNA reads TGTGCCAGCAGCCAAGGAAGGGGACAGTTCAGGGAGCTGTTTTTT. Translating it yields CASSQGRGQFRELFF.

J is TRBJ2-1 and V is TRBV21-1; the table's TRBD2 call for D was not verified on the DNA. TRBV21-1 is termed a pseudogene. The CDR3 extends over 17 amino acids. CDR3 protein: CASRKAPSGSSYNEQFF. The CDR3 nucleotides are TGTGCCAGCAGAAAAGCCCCTAGCGGGAGCTCCTACAATGAGCAGTTCTTC.

This clonotype has only a few counts. V and J are TRBV29-1 and TRBJ1-4, with 11 bases fitting TRBD1. The germline V gene encodes CDR1 SQVTM and CDR2 ANQGSEA. V was pared by 5 bases and J by 7 bases, with 3 bases of the junction left unmatched. This CDR3 region has 13 residues. The DNA of the CDR3 is TGCAGCGTTACGGACAGGGGGCTTGAAAAACTGTTTTTT. Translated, it gives CSVTDRGLEKLFF.

CDR3 coding DNA: TGTGCCAGCAGTGACACACAGGGGTCCAATCAGCCCCAGCATTTT. It specifies CASSDTQGSNQPQHF. The genes are TRBV6-2 or TRBV6-3 and TRBJ1-5; the match to TRBD1 covers 7 bases. Germline V gene sequence: CDR1 MNHEY, CDR2 SVGEGT. V lost 5 bases and J lost 3; bases outside the gene matches: 7. The CDR3 has 15 residues.